These T cell receptor beta chains were read from a single sample in a study of regulatory T cells in long-lasting Graves disease. A single record per CDR3 protein comes from TCRdb applying MiXCR to the multiplex PCR reads. The sample contains approximately 460,000 distinct CDR3 sequences, 15% to 20% of which appear only once. These data are also associated with another study on T cells in Graves' hyperthyroidism and ophthalmopathy.

The sequences come from peripheral blood mononuclear cells (PBMCs), collected at new diagnosis, from a patient treated with antithyroid drugs. These receptors all stem from a woman in her 30s with Graves disease. The CDR3 runs from the conserved cysteine through the conserved F or W.

v_gene	j_gene	CDR3aa
TRBV6-5	TRBJ1-4	CASSYGGRRGTNEKLFF
TRBV5-1	TRBJ2-5	CASSFGSAQETQYF
TRBV10-2	TRBJ2-7	CASTPGLAAYEQYF
TRBV12-5	TRBJ2-1	CASGFSEWDEQFF
TRBV30	NA	CAWSEGRRTPYEQYF
TRBV7-2	TRBJ2-1	CASSSHTLRKRTFPPNEQFF
TRBV11-1	TRBJ2-2	CASSLIGGNTGELFF
TRBV24-1	TRBJ2-1	CATRDYSYNEQFF
TRBV28	NA	CASSLSSLAGGETQYF
TRBV5-5	TRBJ2-3	CASSSDLRTTDTQYF
TRBV20-1	TRBJ1-1	CSATTGTEAFF
TRBV29-1	TRBJ2-2	CSVSRGNTGELFF